This T cell receptor beta chain derives from a study of identical twins. The CDR3 consists of 15 residues. V dropped 0 bases and J dropped 5 bases, with 14 bases sitting between them. Germline-derived CDR1 and CDR2 are SGHKS and YYEKEE (reference sequence). TCRdb recomputed calls from the 5' RACE reads with MiXCR, one row per CDR3 protein. The sample yields approximately 490,000 distinct CDR3 sequences, approximately 20% seen once. These data were also reused for a study on yellow fever vaccine responses in identical twins.

The sequence derives from a woman aged 18-29 years in good health. The rearrangement joins TRBV5-5 to TRBJ2-5; tentative D call: TRBD1 (6 bases). Sequenced material: CD4+ T cells sorted from blood. The CDR3 spells CASSLGTVPLETQYF. The CDR3 DNA follows: TGTGCCAGCAGCTTGGGGACAGTGCCTTTGGAGACCCAGTACTTC.